This T cell receptor beta chain appears in the sequencing data of a study of siplizumab effects on memory and regulatory T cells. Some clones are missing from TCRdb's copy, which holds only in-frame ones; the method was immunoSEQ multiplex PCR. The sample consists of around 72,000 clones, about 90% of them appearing once. V was clipped by 1 base and J by 4 bases; unmatched bases: 2. Germline lookup yields CDR1 SGHAT and CDR2 FQNNGV. The CDR3 has 14 residues. By share, this clone ranks as medium-sized (0.01 to 0.1%). The target antigen is unknown. Study results and limitations: Proof of suppressive function in proliferating Tregs from siplizumab cultures was not established. Sequences below about 10^-5 frequency were poorly captured, and few alloreactive clones mapped to unstimulated subsets. It was not possible to assign a naive or memory phenotype to roughly 80-95% of proliferating CD4+ or CD8+ clones.

J is TRBJ1-2 and V is TRBV11-2; 8 nucleotides line up with TRBD1. The sample taken for sequencing was CD8+ T cells sorted from blood. The TCR was taken from a human donor in good health. CDR3 sequence reads: CASSLATGVYGYTF. The CDR3 DNA sequence: TGTGCCAGCAGCTTAGCGACAGGGGTCTATGGCTACACCTTC.